These T cell receptor beta chains were read from a single sample in a study of OX40 agonist ivuxolimab in advanced cancers. Some clones are missing from TCRdb's copy, which holds only in-frame ones; the method was immunoSEQ multiplex PCR. The table shows tens of thousands of clones, with 75% to 95% occurring only once. The source was CD4+ or CD8+ T cells sorted from blood, collected in a trial of the OX40 agonist ivuxolimab. Receptor source: an adult with an advanced solid tumor such as melanoma, head and neck, liver or kidney cancer. Each CDR3 is given with its conserved first and last residue. Each record gives: D gene, clone size, V gene, J gene, CDR3 DNA, CDR3 protein. D genes are given only for firm matches. Rows may omit the clone size; those that give it use once, few, many or a size class.

-	-	TRBV12-5	TRBJ2-5	TGTGCTAGTGGCGTGGTAGAGACCCAGTACTTC	CASGVVETQYF
TRBD1	-	TRBV4-1	TRBJ2-4	TGCGCCAGCAGCCAAATCGAGGGGGCACCCAAAAACATTCAGTACTTC	CASSQIEGAPKNIQYF
-	-	TRBV29-1	TRBJ2-7	TGCAGCGTACTTCAAGGGAGCCCTAGAAGGTACGAGCAGTACTTC	CSVLQGSPRRYEQYF
-	-	TRBV4-1	TRBJ1-2	TGCGCCAGCAGCCAAGCTATTGACAGAAACTATGGCTACACCTTC	CASSQAIDRNYGYTF
TRBD1	-	TRBV5-4	TRBJ1-1	TGTGCCAGCAGCTTTCCCCATCGGACAGGAGTTGAAGCTTTCTTT	CASSFPHRTGVEAFF
TRBD2	-	TRBV10-3	TRBJ2-1	TGTGCCATCAGTGAGACCGGACTAGCGGGACCCAATGAGCAGTTCTTC	CAISETGLAGPNEQFF
-	-	TRBV19	TRBJ2-7	TGTGCCAGTAGTGGTTATAGCGGCTTCTCATCCTACGAGCAGTACTTC	CASSGYSGFSSYEQYF
TRBD2	-	TRBV11-2	TRBJ2-3	TGTGCCAGCAGCTTTGGACTAGCGGGAGCCACAGATACGCAGTATTTT	CASSFGLAGATDTQYF
TRBD2	-	TRBV5-1	TRBJ2-1	TGCGCCAGCAAGGCTAGCGGGAGGGCGGGGCGCAATGAGCAGTTCTTC	CASKASGRAGRNEQFF
-	-	TRBV15	TRBJ1-2	TGTGCCACCAGCAGAGATACCAGGACAGAAAACTATGGCTACACCTTC	CATSRDTRTENYGYTF
-	-	TRBV28	TRBJ1-1	TGTGCCGGGGGGGCAATGAACACTGAAGCTTTCTTT	CAGGAMNTEAFF
TRBD2	-	TRBV7-9	TRBJ2-3	TGTGCCAGCAGCTTAGGCTTGCGGGAGGGCACAGATACGCAGTATTTT	CASSLGLREGTDTQYF
TRBD2	-	TRBV28	TRBJ2-3	TGTGCCAGCAGTTTATCTGGACTAGCGGGAGGTGATACGCAGTATTTT	CASSLSGLAGGDTQYF
-	-	TRBV6-1	TRBJ1-3	TGTGCCAGCAGTGAAAGGGAGGAACTTTCTGGAAACACCATATATTTT	CASSEREELSGNTIYF
-	-	TRBV29-1	TRBJ2-7	TGCAGCGTTGATTGGGGTGCCGAGCAGTACTTC	CSVDWGAEQYF
TRBD2	few	TRBV30	TRBJ2-3	TGTGCCTGGAGCCGAAGAGCGGGGAGCACAGATACGCAGTATTTT	CAWSRRAGSTDTQYF
TRBD1	-	TRBV5-1	TRBJ1-2	TGCGCCAGCAGCTTGGCCAGGGACAGGGGCGCGTATGGCTACACCTTC	CASSLARDRGAYGYTF
TRBD2	-	TRBV10-3	TRBJ2-3	TGTGCCATCAGTGGGGGGAAGCGGGAGGGCCAAGATACGCAGTATTTT	CAISGGKREGQDTQYF
-	-	TRBV13	TRBJ1-1	TGTGCCAGCAGTACCGCGACCGGGCGTGGTGCTTTCTTT	CASSTATGRGAFF
-	-	TRBV5-6	TRBJ1-2	TGTGCCAGCAGTGGCCCCGGGACGGCGGTCGCCGGCTACACCTTC	CASSGPGTAVAGYTF
-	-	TRBV6-1	TRBJ2-5	TGTGCCAGCAGTGAAGTATGGCGGCCGTGGGGCCAAGAGACCCAGTACTTC	CASSEVWRPWGQETQYF
-	-	TRBV7-3	TRBJ1-3	TGTGCCAGCAGCTTATACGGATCCTCTGGAAACACCATATATTTT	CASSLYGSSGNTIYF
-	-	TRBV11-2	TRBJ1-6	TGTGCCAGCAGCTTTACAGGGCGACGGTCACCCCTCCACTTT	CASSFTGRRSPLHF
-	few	TRBV29-1	TRBJ2-6	TGCAGCGTTGATTGGGGTGCTGGGGCCAACGTCCTGACTTTC	CSVDWGAGANVLTF
TRBD2	-	TRBV4-1	TRBJ2-2	TGCGCCAGCAGCCAAGTTGTCGGGGGGTACACCGGGGAGCTGTTTTTT	CASSQVVGGYTGELFF
TRBD1	-	TRBV27	TRBJ2-5	TGTGCCAGCAGCCCGGGACAGGGGGGGACCCAGTACTTC	CASSPGQGGTQYF
TRBD2	-	TRBV9	TRBJ2-3	TGTGCCAGCAGCCGGACTAGCGGGCGTACCACAGATACGCAGTATTTT	CASSRTSGRTTDTQYF
-	-	TRBV6-6	TRBJ1-1	TGTGCCAGCAGTCGAACCGAAGCTTTCTTT	CASSRTEAFF
TRBD2	-	TRBV6-1	TRBJ2-5	TGTGCCAGCAGTGTGGCTAGCGGCCAAGAGACCCAGTACTTC	CASSVASGQETQYF
-	-	TRBV2	TRBJ2-3	TGTGCCAGCATTGGTTTGGGGGATACGCAGTATTTT	CASIGLGDTQYF
-	-	TRBV29-1	TRBJ2-1	TGCAGCGTTCCCGCTCTAGGGTACAATGAGCAGTTCTTC	CSVPALGYNEQFF
-	-	TRBV19	TRBJ1-5	TGTGCCAGTAGTATAGAGGGGCCGGGCAATCAGCCCCAGCATTTT	CASSIEGPGNQPQHF
-	-	TRBV30	TRBJ1-6	TGTGCCTGGAGTGTACTCGGTAGCTCCTATAATTCACCCCTCCACTTT	CAWSVLGSSYNSPLHF
-	-	TRBV6-6	TRBJ1-1	TGTGCCAGCAGCTACCACAAGTTAACAGGGCTAGCTTTCTTT	CASSYHKLTGLAFF
-	few	TRBV9	TRBJ2-2	TGTGCCAGCAGCGTAGTTTCGGACACCGGGGAGCTGTTTTTT	CASSVVSDTGELFF
-	-	TRBV6-5	TRBJ1-5	TGTGCCAGCAGTAAAACGACAGACAATCAGCCCCAGCATTTT	CASSKTTDNQPQHF